A single sample gave rise to the 21 T cell receptor beta chains below, sequenced in a study of cytomegalovirus exposure and HLA in healthy donors (dated by TCRdb to the late 2010s). Library method: the immunoSEQ multiplex PCR assay. For the multiplex PCR, a mixture combining 60 forward primers for TCR Vbeta segments and 13 reverse primers for TCR Jbeta segments was used. Entries here come from immuneACCESS through TCRdb and include only in-frame sequences with V and J called. Some clones fail to appear in such tables; in the studies checked, an unresolved V gene covers under half of the shortfall, and the cause of the remainder is unknown. The sample yields some 140,000 clones; about 83% were counted once. The ten largest make up approximately 4% of the sample. The sequencing sample was made of PBMCs. The receptor set was obtained from a woman aged 40 to 50 in good health and CMV-seronegative.

As concerns this clone: One end of the junction is discordant with germline, which a read error may explain. V usage is TRBV7-7 and J usage is TRBJ2-5; D remains ambiguous. The CDR3 runs 15 residues. Germline lookup yields CDR1 SSHAT and CDR2 FNYEAQ (reference sequence). The CDR3 region is CASSPAVRPQETQYF. The DNA for the CDR3 is TGTGCTAGCAGCCCCGCGGTGCGCCCACAAGAGACCCAGTACTTC.

The rearrangement uses TRBV10-1 and TRBJ1-5; no definite D call. Trimming stripped 4 bases from V and 2 bases from J, with 9 bases between. CDR3 length equals 14 residues. Germline lookup yields CDR1 WNHNN and CDR2 SYGVQD (reference sequence). CDR3 coding DNA: TGCGCCAGCAGTGCGGGTGCGGGCAATCAGCCCCAGCATTTT. Its protein is CASSAGAGNQPQHF.

The genes are TRBV6-5 and TRBJ2-1; D is unclear. The V and J ends lost 0 bases and 5 bases respectively, with 14 bases between them. CDR3 size: 16 residues. Germline CDR1 and CDR2: MNHEY and SVGAGI. The CDR3 loop reads CASSYSGSHNHNEQFF. The CDR3 nucleotides read TGTGCCAGCAGTTACTCGGGCAGCCACAACCACAATGAGCAGTTCTTC.

Here the CDR3 reads CSVGREGHEQYF. DNA of the CDR3: TGCAGCGTAGGGAGGGAGGGCCACGAGCAGTACTTC. The chain carries TRBV29-1 and TRBJ2-7, with 7 positions matching TRBD2. This CDR3 comprises 12 residues. Germline V gives CDR1 SQVTM, CDR2 ANQGSEA. The ends lost 6 bases at V and 5 bases at J; junction bases unmatched: 7.

The chain couples TRBV5-4 to TRBJ2-3; D possibly corresponds to TRBD2 (6 bases). CDR1 is SGHNT and CDR2 is YYREEE in the germline V gene (reference sequence). There are 17 residues in the CDR3. Trimming removed 5 bases from V and 1 base from J, with 20 bases in between. DNA for the CDR3: TGTGCCAGCAGGCCAGGCTATGGCGGGATTGGCACAGATACGCAGTATTTT. This gives the protein CASRPGYGGIGTDTQYF.

J is TRBJ2-6 and V is TRBV6-5; no definite D call. The germline CDR1 and CDR2 sequences are MNHEY and SVGAGI. Between the trimmed V and J ends, which lost 4 bases and 0 bases, there was a span of 4 bases. This CDR3 contains 14 residues. CDR3 DNA sequence: TGTGCCAGCAGTTCCCTCTCTGGGGCCAACGTCCTGACTTTC. It yields the protein CASSSLSGANVLTF.

This chain uses TRBV2 with TRBJ2-5; 7 bases are shared with TRBD1. V trimming: 10 bases; J trimming: 5 bases; junction bases outside the gene matches: 7. Germline CDR1 SNHLY, CDR2 FYNNEI. The CDR3 loop spans 12 amino acids. The CDR3 region is CATQGVSETQYF. The CDR3 nucleotides read TGTGCCACCCAGGGGGTCAGCGAGACCCAGTACTTC.

The J gene is TRBJ1-5, the V gene TRBV1; TRBD1 is the table's D call, not checked against the DNA. TRBV1 is a pseudogene locus. The CDR3 runs 16 residues. The CDR3 spells CTSRRSDRPPYQPQHF. DNA for the CDR3: TGCACCAGCAGACGATCGGACAGGCCTCCTTATCAGCCCCAGCATTTT.

This chain links TRBV6-4 with TRBJ1-2; D is possibly TRBD1 (6 bases). V dropped 5 bases and J dropped 7 bases, with 17 bases sitting between them. Germline V CDR1 and CDR2: MRHNA, SNTAGT. This CDR3 is built from 14 residues. The CDR3 nucleotides read TGTGCCAGCAGTCCAGTACAGGGCGCGGGTGGCTACACCTTC. It translates to CASSPVQGAGGYTF.

DNA for the CDR3: TGCGCCAGCAGCTTGGGTTGGGGGGAGAACACCGGGGAGCTGTTTTTT. Translation gives CASSLGWGENTGELFF. The chain employs TRBV5-1 and TRBJ2-2; possibly TRBD2 for D (6 bases). Per germline, CDR1 SGHRS and CDR2 YFSETQ. The CDR3 has 16 amino acids. V lost 0 bases and J 1 base, leaving 10 bases between the germline ends.

The chain uses TRBV7-9 and TRBJ1-5; maybe TRBD1 (5 bases). Germline CDR1 SEHNR, CDR2 FQNEAQ (reference sequence). The CDR3 covers 15 residues. Between the trimmed V and J ends, which lost 5 bases and 2 bases, there was a span of 13 bases. CDR3 bases: TGTGCCAGCAGCCAGGGATCTAGCGGCAATCAGCCCCAGCATTTT. The encoded protein is CASSQGSSGNQPQHF.

This clone was counted once. V usage is TRBV11-2 and J usage is TRBJ2-3; possible D gene TRBD1, 5 bases. Looked up from germline, CDR1 is SGHAT and CDR2 is FQNNGV. V lost 1 base and J lost 0, with 14 bases in between. This CDR3 has 17 residues. The CDR3 region is CASSLGLTGTSTDTQYF. CDR3 DNA sequence: TGTGCCAGCAGCTTAGGTCTCACAGGCACTAGCACAGATACGCAGTATTTT.

The chain uses TRBV6-6 and TRBJ2-5, with 12 bases identical to TRBD2. Germline V gene data show CDR1 as MNHNY and CDR2 as SVGAGI (reference sequence). The V gene end was trimmed by 6 bases and the J gene end by 0 bases; junction bases not matched to a gene: 5. This CDR3 is built from 16 residues. The CDR3 loop reads CASSQTSGGYQETQYF. The CDR3 region has the DNA TGTGCCAGCAGCCAGACTAGCGGGGGTTACCAAGAGACCCAGTACTTC.

The chain is built from TRBV2 and TRBJ2-2, with TRBD1 as a possible D gene (5 bases). The CDR3 loop spans 16 amino acids. V was cut by 6 bases and J by 1 base, with 15 bases left in between. Germline V gene lookup returns CDR1 SNHLY and CDR2 FYNNEI. CDR3 sequence: CASRGRAGENTGELFF. In DNA form, the CDR3 reads TGTGCCAGCAGAGGCAGGGCCGGTGAGAACACCGGGGAGCTGTTTTTT.

The chain joins TRBV29-1 to TRBJ2-7, with D possibly matching TRBD1 (6 bases). Trimming took 3 bases from V and 2 from J, leaving 11 bases between them. There are 13 residues in the CDR3. Per germline, CDR1 SQVTM and CDR2 ANQGSEA. CDR3 sequence: CSVDPQGTYEQYF. In DNA form, the CDR3 reads TGCAGCGTTGACCCACAGGGCACCTACGAGCAGTACTTC.

For this clone: A read error may produce the germline difference seen at one junction end. The chain is built from TRBV20-1 and TRBJ1-2; unclear D gene. The V gene's germline CDR1 is DFQATT and CDR2 SNEGSKA (reference sequence). CDR3 size: 11 residues. The CDR3: CSVSSNYGYPF. For the CDR3, the DNA is TGCAGTGTCTCGAGCAACTATGGCTACCCCTTC.

This rearrangement joins TRBV5-1 to TRBJ1-3; TRBD1 might be the D (5 bases). The CDR3 sequence is 18 residues long. Trimming removed 2 bases from V and 0 bases from J, with 18 bases in between. Germline V gives CDR1 SGHRS, CDR2 YFSETQ. The chain's CDR3 is CASSFYPTDGHSGNTIYF. The CDR3 nucleotides are TGCGCCAGCAGCTTTTACCCGACGGACGGACACTCTGGAAACACCATATATTTT.

This chain uses TRBV2 with TRBJ2-7, with TRBD1 matching over 7 bases. Germline V gene lookup returns CDR1 SNHLY and CDR2 FYNNEI. This CDR3 is 14 amino acids long. V lost 5 bases, J lost 4 bases, and 8 bases stayed unmatched. This CDR3 is CASSTDRRGYEQYF. The CDR3 coding sequence is TGTGCCAGCAGTACGGACAGGCGAGGGTACGAGCAGTACTTC.

This clone was detected a few times. The chain combines TRBV6-5 with TRBJ2-1; the match to TRBD1 covers 7 bases. CDR3 size: 13 residues. Germline lookup yields CDR1 MNHEY and CDR2 SVGAGI. V gave up 10 bases and J gave up 2 bases; unmatched junction bases: 5. The CDR3 sequence: CATRQGTYNEQFF. The CDR3 DNA reads TGTGCCACCAGACAGGGAACCTACAATGAGCAGTTCTTC.

The sample holds one count of this clone. The genes are TRBV19 and TRBJ1-1; possible D gene TRBD1, 6 bases. V lost 3 bases to trimming and J lost 6 bases, with 14 bases between them. CDR1 LNHDA and CDR2 SQIVND come from the germline V gene (reference sequence). The CDR3 loop spans 14 amino acids. The CDR3 protein is CASSMKVGGPEAFF. The CDR3 nucleotides are TGTGCCAGTAGTATGAAGGTCGGGGGGCCTGAAGCTTTCTTT.

This clone was counted a few times. This sequence joins TRBV5-4 and TRBJ2-7; 10 bases line up with TRBD1. Germline V gene data show CDR1 as SGHNT and CDR2 as YYREEE (reference sequence). The CDR3 is 15 residues long. V trimming: 4 bases; J trimming: 0 bases; junction bases outside the gene matches: 4. CDR3 DNA sequence: TGTGCCAGCAGCCCAAGACAGGGGGCCTCCTACGAGCAGTACTTC. Amino acids: CASSPRQGASYEQYF.